The present TCR beta chain was sequenced within a study of PD-1 blockade in classical Hodgkin lymphoma. Germline CDR1 reads SEHNR; CDR2 reads FQNEAQ (reference sequence). This CDR3 is 13 amino acids long. Clones were read by immunoSEQ multiplex PCR, and TCRdb kept only the in-frame ones, dropping some. Of about 58,000 clones listed, 91% are singletons. Study conclusions and caveats: The study reported lower baseline TCR diversity in newly diagnosed patients than in healthy donors.

In every patient, relapse followed autologous stem cell transplantation, while exposure to brentuximab vedotin differed. Note on this clone: Its antigen is as yet unknown. A read error may produce the germline difference seen at one junction end.

The chain is built from TRBV7-9 and TRBJ2-3; D remains ambiguous. This TCR came from a human donor with classical Hodgkin lymphoma. The specimen was peripheral blood mononuclear cells (PBMCs), collected before the second cycle of nivolumab. The CDR3 DNA follows: TGTGCCAGCAGCTTAGCCCTTCCCGAACGCACAGATTTT. It codes for CASSLALPERTDF.